This T cell receptor beta chain was sequenced for a study of blood T cell repertoires in COVID-19 (dated by TCRdb to the early 2020s). For the study in its entirety: Samples from collaborators originated in the United States, Italy and Spain and spanned both the acute and convalescent phases of COVID-19. The material from the prospective study consisted of cDNA or gDNA derived from T cells, B-cell-depleted T cells, or PBMCs. The repertoires were made available in a free public database intended to serve as a resource for research on the immune response to SARS-CoV-2. Samples were obtained from the ongoing ImmuneRACE study (first 160 participants) and from over 1,000 subjects provided by 6 global collaborators. Sample metadata almost always included a de-identified subject ID, COVID-19 status, age in years and sex. Where available, HLA class I and class II types were taken from metadata supplied by the sample provider and were not determined by assay-based typing. Subjects who had been exposed to COVID-19, were actively infected with it, or had recovered from it provided the deeply sampled blood TCRbeta repertoires that made up the dataset.

The CDR1 and CDR2 encoded by the germline V gene (reference sequence) are LNHDA and SQIVND. Trimming takes 4 bases from V and 7 bases from J, and the germline ends sit 25 bases apart. The CDR3 spans 17 residues, from the cysteine through the phenylalanine. Only the CDR3 portion is preserved as DNA: 51 bases, with reading frame beginning at the first base. The study at large found these results: Clinical and demographic metadata were provided uncurated, with the amount varying by source and participant.

TCRbeta CDR3 regions were amplified from genomic DNA using the immunoSEQ Assay, a bias-controlled multiplex PCR. Under the source paper's analysis protocol: The number of nucleated cells in each sample was estimated from the amplification of reference gene primers within the assay. Sequence reads were collapsed and filtered to measure the absolute abundance of every unique TCRbeta CDR3 rearrangement. Productive Simpson clonality was computed per sample as the square root of Simpson's diversity index over productive rearrangements. As stored in TCRdb, this immuneACCESS dataset retains in-frame rearrangements with V and J assigned. A fraction of the clones does not appear; measured against another copy, unresolved V genes explain less than half of the discrepancy, and the remainder lacks a known reason. V and J calls and clone size follow that table, whereas D and trimming were derived from the DNA. Present in this sample are hundreds of thousands of clones, 85% to 90% of which were seen just once. Together, the top ten hold about 5% of the sample.

With respect to this clone: Its antigen remains undetermined. No qualities accompany the bases; no much larger clone lies one base away.

Each collaborating institution followed its own protocols to collect whole blood in K2EDTA tubes. Collaborator samples were shipped for TCRbeta analysis as frozen whole blood, isolated PBMCs, or DNA extracted from either sample type. This receptor was taken from a man in his forties with acute or convalescent COVID-19. The sample taken for sequencing was peripheral blood. The receptor chain draws on TRBV19 and TRBJ1-2; the D segment could be TRBD1, given 5 matching bases. The DNA sequence is as follows: TGTGCCAGTAGTACCCGGGCAACCGGGACTGCGATAGGTGGCTACACCTTC. It specifies CASSTRATGTAIGGYTF.